The clone carrying this T cell receptor beta chain was seen only a few times. Adults between about 18 and 95 years of age took part from 24 US areas. Clinical history reported by participants formed the basis on which cohorts were assigned. This entry is derived from a study of blood T cell repertoires in COVID-19. Study-level background: T cells, B-cell-depleted T cells, or PBMCs supplied cDNA or gDNA.

This CDR3 contains 17 residues. In germline, CDR1 is LNHNV, CDR2 YYDKDF (reference sequence). Trimming removed 0 bases from V and 0 bases from J, with 12 bases in between. In the original workflow: Quantification of nucleated cells was approximated via reference gene primer amplification. TCRdb keeps only in-frame clones here, not all; method: immunoSEQ multiplex PCR. V and J calls plus clone size are reproduced from that table; the DNA served to infer D and trimming. The sample has about 270,000 clones, approximately 90% seen once; the top ten hold over 4%. The material sequenced was PBMCs or T cells enriched from blood (not recorded which). The V call is TRBV15, the J call TRBJ2-1; D may be TRBD2 (5 bases). This receptor was taken from a woman in her 30s with acute COVID-19. CDR3 sequence: CATSRDPVGSSYNEQFF. In DNA, the CDR3 is TGTGCCACCAGCAGAGATCCCGTGGGGAGCTCCTACAATGAGCAGTTCTTC.